The 2 T cell receptor beta chains reported below all come from one sample, sequenced in a study of T cell responses to AZD1222 COVID-19 vaccine. Sequenced by immunoSEQ multiplex PCR; TCRdb stores in-frame clones only, minus some. The sample contains about 150,000 clones, 85% to 90% of which appear only once. Material: peripheral blood, obtained on day 0 of MenACWY control vaccination. The receptors shown here come from an adult in good health.

This sequence joins TRBV3-1 (or the pseudogene TRBV3-2) and TRBJ2-2; the D is unclear. The CDR3 totals 13 residues. Germline loops: CDR1 LGHDT, CDR2 YNNKEL (reference sequence). V lost 1 base, J lost 4 bases, and 4 bases lay in between. The CDR3 loop is CASSQAFTGELFF. CDR3 coding DNA: TGTGCCAGCAGCCAAGCCTTCACCGGGGAGCTGTTTTTT.

V and J are TRBV6-4 and TRBJ1-3, with TRBD1 as a possible D gene (6 bases). Germline values: CDR1 MRHNA, CDR2 SNTAGT. V lost 0 bases and J lost 1, with 25 bases in between. This CDR3 is 21 amino acids long. The CDR3 spells CASSDSFVGGEDASSGNTIYF. The CDR3 DNA is TGTGCCAGCAGTGACTCCTTCGTGGGGGGCGAGGACGCGTCGTCTGGAAACACCATATATTTT.